Below, 16 T cell receptor beta chains from the same sample are listed, as sequenced in a study of T cells expressing NK-cell markers. TCRdb reprocessed the 5' RACE reads and keeps a single row for each CDR3 protein, giving no DNA. Here the sample table reports about 380,000 distinct CDR3 sequences. The sequenced material came from blood T cells: a sorted CD56 or NKG2C T cell subset, CD4+ or CD8+ T cells, or bulk PBMC T cells (not recorded which). These receptors were obtained from a man between 18 and 69 years old in good health.

The chain joins TRBV12-3 or TRBV12-4 to TRBJ2-1; absent DNA, TCRdb's TRBD1 call cannot be checked. The length of the CDR3 is 15 residues. The CDR3 region is CASSFAQGNRGEQFF.

The rearrangement uses TRBV12-5 and TRBJ2-5. The CDR3 loop spans 16 amino acids. In germline, CDR1 is LGHNT, CDR2 FRNRAP. The CDR3 region is CASGLVLSNGGSTQYF. Full variable domain (outside the CDR3, taken from reference TRBV12-5 and TRBJ2-5): DARVTQTPRHKVTEMGQEVTMRCQPILGHNTVFWYRQTMMQGLELLAYFRNRAPLDDSGMPKDRFSAEMPDATLATLKIQPSEPRDSAVYFCASGLVLSNGGSTQYFGPGTRLLVL.

J is TRBJ1-6 and V is TRBV7-9; checking the TCRdb D call of TRBD1 is not possible without DNA. Germline V gene lookup returns CDR1 SEHNR and CDR2 FQNEAQ (reference sequence). The length of the CDR3 is 13 residues. The CDR3 sequence is CASSLAQNSPLHF.

This chain's CDR3 is CASSLAQNYITDTQYF. This rearrangement joins TRBV2 to TRBJ2-3. CDR1 is SNHLY and CDR2 is FYNNEI in the germline V gene. The CDR3 is made up of 16 amino acids.

The chain couples TRBV12-3 or TRBV12-4 to TRBJ2-6; TCRdb gives TRBD1 as the D gene, but with no DNA this cannot be confirmed. The CDR3 loop spans 15 amino acids. This chain's CDR3 is CASSDRGSGANVLTF.

The chain couples TRBV12-3 or TRBV12-4 to TRBJ1-1. This CDR3 comprises 12 residues. CDR3 amino acids: CASKRVGTEAFF.

V and J are TRBV12-3 or TRBV12-4 and TRBJ2-2; TCRdb reports TRBD1, a call that lacks DNA to check it against. This CDR3 region has 17 residues. The chain's CDR3 is CASSPVGKVANTGELFF.

The rearrangement joins TRBV6-5 to TRBJ1-3. The CDR3 extends over 16 amino acids. Germline V lookup: CDR1 MNHEY, CDR2 SVGAGI. The chain's CDR3 is CASSYSSPDSGNTIYF.

The rearrangement joins TRBV7-9 to TRBJ1-1; TCRdb's D call of TRBD1 is untestable without DNA. Germline V gene lookup returns CDR1 SEHNR and CDR2 FQNEAQ (reference sequence). The CDR3 covers 16 residues. CDR3 amino acids: CASSKQTGVGNTEAFF.

The genes are TRBV20-1 and TRBJ2-7; TCRdb designates TRBD2, a call that cannot be tested without DNA. This CDR3 region has 16 residues. CDR1 and CDR2 from the germline V gene are DFQATT and SNEGSKA (reference sequence). The CDR3 loop is CSARDSKGTRSYEQYF.

The rearrangement links TRBV20-1 to TRBJ1-5. The V gene's germline CDR1 is DFQATT and CDR2 SNEGSKA (reference sequence). CDR3 length: 15 amino acids. CDR3 sequence: CSARAGGRGTQPQHF.

The V gene is TRBV5-6, the J gene TRBJ2-1; the TRBD2 assignment by TCRdb is unverifiable without DNA. The germline V gene has CDR1 SGHDT and CDR2 YYEEEE. This CDR3 contains 18 residues. The CDR3 sequence is CASSLLLAGDYPYNEQFF.

This chain joins TRBV11-2 and TRBJ2-1; there is no DNA to check the TCRdb D call of TRBD1. Germline values: CDR1 SGHAT, CDR2 FQNNGV. This CDR3 region has 14 residues. This CDR3 reads CASSLSGSRNEQFF.

The chain recombines TRBV20-1 with TRBJ2-1; absent DNA, TCRdb's TRBD1 call cannot be checked. In germline, CDR1 is DFQATT, CDR2 SNEGSKA (reference sequence). The length of the CDR3 is 15 residues. The CDR3 reads CSARDMGTAYNEQFF.

J is TRBJ1-2 and V is TRBV2. The CDR3 runs 17 residues. From germline, CDR1 is SNHLY and CDR2 FYNNEI. The CDR3 spells CASSGGLAGRFLDGYTF.

The chain uses TRBV19 and TRBJ1-1. CDR1 and CDR2 from the germline V gene are LNHDA and SQIVND (reference sequence). CDR3 length: 15 amino acids. The CDR3 sequence: CASSITVKGNTEAFF.